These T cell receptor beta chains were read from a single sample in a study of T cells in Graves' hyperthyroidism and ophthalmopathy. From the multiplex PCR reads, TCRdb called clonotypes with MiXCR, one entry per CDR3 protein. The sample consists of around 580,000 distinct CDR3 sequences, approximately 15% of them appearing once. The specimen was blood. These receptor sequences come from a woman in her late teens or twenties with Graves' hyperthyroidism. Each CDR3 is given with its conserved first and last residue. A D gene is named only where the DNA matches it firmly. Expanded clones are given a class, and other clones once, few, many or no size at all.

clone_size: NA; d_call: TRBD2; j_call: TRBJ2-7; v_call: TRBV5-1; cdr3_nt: TGCGCCAGCAGCTTGGCATCGGTAGCGGGAGGCTACGAGCAGTACTTC; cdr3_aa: CASSLASVAGGYEQYF
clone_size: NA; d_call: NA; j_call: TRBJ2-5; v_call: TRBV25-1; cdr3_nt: TGTGCCAGCAGTGTAGGGTCTTCCCCGACGGAGACCCAGTACTTC; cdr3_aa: CASSVGSSPTETQYF
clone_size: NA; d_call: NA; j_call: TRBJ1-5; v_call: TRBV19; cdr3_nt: TGTGCCAGTACCCCCCCCTGGGGTGAGGAGCCCCAGCATTTT; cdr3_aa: CASTPPWGEEPQHF
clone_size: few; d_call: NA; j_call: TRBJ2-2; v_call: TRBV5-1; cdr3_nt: TGCGCCAGCAGCTTGCTTGGGGCGCGATACACCGGGGAGCTGTTTTTT; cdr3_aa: CASSLLGARYTGELFF
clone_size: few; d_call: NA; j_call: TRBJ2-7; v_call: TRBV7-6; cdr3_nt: TGTGCCAGCAGCGCGACGGACTCCTACGAGCAGTACTTC; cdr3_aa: CASSATDSYEQYF
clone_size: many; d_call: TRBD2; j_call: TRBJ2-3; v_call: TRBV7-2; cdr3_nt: TGTGCCAGCAGCTTTCGCGCTAGCGGGGTTAGCACAGATACGCAGTATTTT; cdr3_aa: CASSFRASGVSTDTQYF
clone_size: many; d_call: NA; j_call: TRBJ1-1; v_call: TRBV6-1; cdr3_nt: TGTGCCAGCAGTCGGTTGCTGGGCACTGAAGCTTTCTTT; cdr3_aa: CASSRLLGTEAFF
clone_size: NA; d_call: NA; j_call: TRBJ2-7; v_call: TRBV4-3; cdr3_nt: TGCGCCAGCAGCCAAGAGGCAGGCTACGAGCAGTACTTC; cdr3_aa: CASSQEAGYEQYF
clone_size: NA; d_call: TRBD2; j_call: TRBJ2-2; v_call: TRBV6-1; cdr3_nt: TGTGCCAGCAGTGAAAAAACGGGGGGGCCCGGGGAGCTGTTTTTT; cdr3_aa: CASSEKTGGPGELFF
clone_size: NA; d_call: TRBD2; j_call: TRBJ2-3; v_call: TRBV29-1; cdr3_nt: TGCAGCGCTGGACTAGCGCGGACAGATACGCAGTATTTT; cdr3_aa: CSAGLARTDTQYF
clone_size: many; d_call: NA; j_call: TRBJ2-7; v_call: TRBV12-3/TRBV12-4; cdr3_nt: TGTGCCAGCAGTTTTGCAGGGGGGACCTACGAGCAGTACTTC; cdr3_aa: CASSFAGGTYEQYF
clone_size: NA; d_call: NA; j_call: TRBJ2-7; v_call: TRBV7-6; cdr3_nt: TGTGCCAGCAGCCCGGAGGCGGGGGCCTCCTACGAGCAGTACTTC; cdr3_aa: CASSPEAGASYEQYF
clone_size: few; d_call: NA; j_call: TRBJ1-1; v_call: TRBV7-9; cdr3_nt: TGTGCCAGCAGCTTAGCGGGCGGGGCGGCCACTGAAGCTTTCTTT; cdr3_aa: CASSLAGGAATEAFF
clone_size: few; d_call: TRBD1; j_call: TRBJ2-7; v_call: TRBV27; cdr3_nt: TGTGCCAGCAGTTCAACAACAGGGGTCCCCCCCTACGAGCAGTACTTC; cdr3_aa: CASSSTTGVPPYEQYF
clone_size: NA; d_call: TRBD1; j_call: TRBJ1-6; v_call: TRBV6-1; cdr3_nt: TGTGCCAGCAGCCGGGGACAGGGGCTGAGTTCACCCCTCCACTTT; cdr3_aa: CASSRGQGLSSPLHF
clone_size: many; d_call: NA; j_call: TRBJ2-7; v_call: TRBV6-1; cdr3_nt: TGTGCCAGCAGGGTACAGGGGGGGATCTCCTACGAGCAGTACTTC; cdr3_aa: CASRVQGGISYEQYF
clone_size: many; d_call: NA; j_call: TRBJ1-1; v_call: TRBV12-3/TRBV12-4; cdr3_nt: TGTGCCAGCACTCCGGAGATGAACACTGAAGCTTTCTTT; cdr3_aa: CASTPEMNTEAFF
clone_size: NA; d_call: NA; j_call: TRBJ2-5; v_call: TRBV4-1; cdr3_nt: TGCGCCAGCAGCCAATGGCGAAAAGAGACCCAGTACTTC; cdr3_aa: CASSQWRKETQYF